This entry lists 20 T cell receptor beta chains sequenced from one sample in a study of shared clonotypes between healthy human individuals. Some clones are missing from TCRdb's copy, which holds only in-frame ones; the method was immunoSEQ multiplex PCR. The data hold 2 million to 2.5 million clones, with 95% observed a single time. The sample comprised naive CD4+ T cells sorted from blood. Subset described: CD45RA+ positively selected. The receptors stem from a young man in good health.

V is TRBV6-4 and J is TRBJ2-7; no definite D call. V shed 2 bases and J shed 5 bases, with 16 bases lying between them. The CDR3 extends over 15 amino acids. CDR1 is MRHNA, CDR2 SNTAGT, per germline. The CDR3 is CASSDPDPRKDEQYF. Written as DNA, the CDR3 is TGTGCCAGCAGTGACCCGGACCCCCGAAAGGACGAGCAGTACTTC.

The CDR3 sequence: CASRSGTSGSHEQFF. CDR3 sequence (DNA): TGTGCCAGCAGATCCGGGACTAGCGGGAGTCATGAGCAGTTCTTC. The rearrangement uses TRBV6-5 and TRBJ2-1, with 14 bases aligning to TRBD2. The CDR3 runs to 15 residues. The V and J ends lost 6 bases and 8 bases, in that order; junction bases with no gene match: 6. Per the germline V gene, CDR1 is MNHEY and CDR2 is SVGAGI.

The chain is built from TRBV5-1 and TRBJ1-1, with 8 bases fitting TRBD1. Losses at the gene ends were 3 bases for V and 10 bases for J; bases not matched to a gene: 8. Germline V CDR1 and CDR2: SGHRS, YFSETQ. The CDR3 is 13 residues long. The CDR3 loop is CASSSGQAFGAFF. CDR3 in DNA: TGCGCCAGCAGCTCGGGACAGGCCTTCGGAGCTTTCTTT.

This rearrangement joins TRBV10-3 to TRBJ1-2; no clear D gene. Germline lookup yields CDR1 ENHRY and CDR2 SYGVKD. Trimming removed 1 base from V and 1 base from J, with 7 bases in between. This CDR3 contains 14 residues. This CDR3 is CAISELDGNYGYTF. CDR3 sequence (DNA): TGTGCCATCAGTGAGTTGGACGGTAACTATGGCTACACCTTC.

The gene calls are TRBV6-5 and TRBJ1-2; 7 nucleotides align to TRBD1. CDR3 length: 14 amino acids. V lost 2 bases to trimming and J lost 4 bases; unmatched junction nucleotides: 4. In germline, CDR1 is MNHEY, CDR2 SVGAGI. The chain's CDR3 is CASSYRGQSYGYTF. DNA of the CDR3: TGTGCCAGCAGTTACCGGGGACAGAGCTATGGCTACACCTTC.

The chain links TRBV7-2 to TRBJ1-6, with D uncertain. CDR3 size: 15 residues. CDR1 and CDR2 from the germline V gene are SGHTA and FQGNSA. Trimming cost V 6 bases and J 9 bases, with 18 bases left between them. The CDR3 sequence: CASRAPPGVGSPLHF. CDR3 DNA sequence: TGTGCCAGCAGAGCCCCCCCCGGGGTGGGTTCACCCCTCCACTTT.

CDR3 nucleotides: TGTGCCAGCAGCTCCCCTAGCGGAACTTTGACAGATACGCAGTATTTT. As protein: CASSSPSGTLTDTQYF. The V and J genes are TRBV9 and TRBJ2-3; 7 positions match TRBD2. After removal of 4 bases from V and 3 bases from J, the junction contained 11 bases not matched to a gene. The CDR3 runs 16 residues. Germline values: CDR1 SGDLS, CDR2 YYNGEE.

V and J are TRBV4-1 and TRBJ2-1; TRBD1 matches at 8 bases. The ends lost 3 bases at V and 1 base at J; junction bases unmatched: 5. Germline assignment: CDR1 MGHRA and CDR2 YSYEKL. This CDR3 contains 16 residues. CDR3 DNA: TGCGCCAGCAGCCACGCGGACAGGGCTTCCTACAATGAGCAGTTCTTC. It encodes CASSHADRASYNEQFF.

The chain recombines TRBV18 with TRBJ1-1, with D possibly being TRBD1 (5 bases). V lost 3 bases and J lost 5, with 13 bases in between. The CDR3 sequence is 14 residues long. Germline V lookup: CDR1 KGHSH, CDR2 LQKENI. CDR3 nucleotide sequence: TGTGCCAGCTCACCGACCGGGGCCCAAACTGAAGCTTTCTTT. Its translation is CASSPTGAQTEAFF.

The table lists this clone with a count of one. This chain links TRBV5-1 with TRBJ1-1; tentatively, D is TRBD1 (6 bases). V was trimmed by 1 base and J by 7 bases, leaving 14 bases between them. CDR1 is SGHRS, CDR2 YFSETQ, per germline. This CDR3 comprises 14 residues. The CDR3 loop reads CASSLRSEQGEAFF. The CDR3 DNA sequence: TGCGCCAGCAGCTTGAGATCAGAACAGGGTGAAGCTTTCTTT.

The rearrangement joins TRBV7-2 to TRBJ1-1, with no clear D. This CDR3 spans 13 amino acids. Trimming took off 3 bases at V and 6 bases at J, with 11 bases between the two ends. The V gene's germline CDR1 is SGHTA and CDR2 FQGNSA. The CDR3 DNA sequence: TGTGCCAGCAGCTTCGATGGACTGGCTGAAGCTTTCTTT. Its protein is CASSFDGLAEAFF.

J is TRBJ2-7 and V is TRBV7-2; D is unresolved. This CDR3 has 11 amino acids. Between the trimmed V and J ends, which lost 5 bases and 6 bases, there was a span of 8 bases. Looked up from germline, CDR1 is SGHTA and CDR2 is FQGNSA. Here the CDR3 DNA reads TGTGCCAGCAGCGTTAGCATCGAGCAGTACTTC. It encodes CASSVSIEQYF.

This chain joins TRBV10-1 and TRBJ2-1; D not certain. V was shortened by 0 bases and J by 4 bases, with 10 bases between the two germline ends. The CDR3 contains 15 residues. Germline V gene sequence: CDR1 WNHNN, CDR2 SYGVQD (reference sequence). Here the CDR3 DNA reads TGCGCCAGCAGTGAGTCGAAGCTGGGGTACAATGAGCAGTTCTTC. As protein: CASSESKLGYNEQFF.

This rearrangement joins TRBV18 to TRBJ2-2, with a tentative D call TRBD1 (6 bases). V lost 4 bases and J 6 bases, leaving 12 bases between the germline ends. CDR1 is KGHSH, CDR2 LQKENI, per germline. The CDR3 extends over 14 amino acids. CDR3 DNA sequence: TGTGCCAGCTCACTGACCAGGGGTCCCGGGGAGCTGTTTTTT. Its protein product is CASSLTRGPGELFF.

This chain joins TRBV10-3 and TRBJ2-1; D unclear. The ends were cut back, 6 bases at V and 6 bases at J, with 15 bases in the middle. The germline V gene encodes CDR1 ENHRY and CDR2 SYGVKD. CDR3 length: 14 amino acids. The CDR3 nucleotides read TGTGCCATCAGCGACACAAACCCTTCCAATGAGCAGTTCTTC. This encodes CAISDTNPSNEQFF.

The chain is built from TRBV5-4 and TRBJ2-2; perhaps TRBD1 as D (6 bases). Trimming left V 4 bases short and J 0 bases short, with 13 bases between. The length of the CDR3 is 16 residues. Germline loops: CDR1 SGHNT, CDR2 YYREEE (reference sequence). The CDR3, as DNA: TGTGCCAGCAGCGATTACAGGGTTGCGAACACCGGGGAGCTGTTTTTT. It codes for CASSDYRVANTGELFF.

CDR3 residues: CASSQVTTGGRGETQYF. In nucleotides, the CDR3 is TGCGCCAGCAGCCAAGTTACGACAGGGGGCAGAGGGGAGACCCAGTACTTC. This chain uses TRBV4-1 with TRBJ2-5; 10 bases align to TRBD1. V trimming: 1 base; J trimming: 5 bases; junction bases outside the gene matches: 10. The CDR3 sequence is 17 residues long. The germline V gene encodes CDR1 MGHRA and CDR2 YSYEKL.

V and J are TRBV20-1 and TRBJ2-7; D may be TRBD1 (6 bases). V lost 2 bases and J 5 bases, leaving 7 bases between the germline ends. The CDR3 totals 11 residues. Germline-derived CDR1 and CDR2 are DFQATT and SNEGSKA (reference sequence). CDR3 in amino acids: CSARSGDEQYF. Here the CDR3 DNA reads TGCAGTGCTAGATCAGGGGACGAGCAGTACTTC.

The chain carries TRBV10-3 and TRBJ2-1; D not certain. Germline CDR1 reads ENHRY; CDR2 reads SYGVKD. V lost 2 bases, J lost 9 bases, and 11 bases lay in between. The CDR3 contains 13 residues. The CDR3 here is CAISETDSGEQFF. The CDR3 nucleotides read TGTGCCATCAGTGAGACCGACTCTGGTGAGCAGTTCTTC.

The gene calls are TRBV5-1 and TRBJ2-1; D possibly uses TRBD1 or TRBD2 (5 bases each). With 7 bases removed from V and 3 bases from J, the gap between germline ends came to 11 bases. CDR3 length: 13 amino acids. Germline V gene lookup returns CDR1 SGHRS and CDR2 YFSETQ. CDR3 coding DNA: TGCGCCAGCGAGCCTGGGGGCTACAATGAGCAGTTCTTC. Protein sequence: CASEPGGYNEQFF.